This TCR beta chain was retrieved from a study of T cell responses to AZD1222 COVID-19 vaccine. Study results and caveats: Clonal diversity was possibly underestimated, and the donors were mostly white British, with more females.

TCRdb's copy holds only in-frame clones and misses some; the assay was immunoSEQ multiplex PCR. This sample has fewer than 200,000 clones, with 92% found just once. The germline gives CDR1 SGDLS, CDR2 YYNGEE. Trimming shortened V by 5 bases and J by 4 bases, and 16 bases separated the two germline ends. This CDR3 has 15 amino acids. As concerns this clone: Its antigen is not known.

The V and J genes are TRBV9 and TRBJ2-1; D is possibly TRBD1 (6 bases). The sequence was collected from an adult in good health. The specimen was peripheral blood, collected on day 0 of AZD1222 vaccination. CDR3 in DNA: TGTGCCAGCAGTGAGACAGGCGGTACGTACAATGAGCAGTTCTTC. Its protein is CASSETGGTYNEQFF. Using reference TRBV9 and TRBJ2-1 for the parts outside the CDR3, the full variable domain is DSGVTQTPKHLITATGQRVTLRCSPRSGDLSVYWYQQSLDQGLQFLIQYYNGEERAKGNILERFSAQQFPDLHSELNLSSLELGDSALYFCASSETGGTYNEQFFGPGTRLTVL.